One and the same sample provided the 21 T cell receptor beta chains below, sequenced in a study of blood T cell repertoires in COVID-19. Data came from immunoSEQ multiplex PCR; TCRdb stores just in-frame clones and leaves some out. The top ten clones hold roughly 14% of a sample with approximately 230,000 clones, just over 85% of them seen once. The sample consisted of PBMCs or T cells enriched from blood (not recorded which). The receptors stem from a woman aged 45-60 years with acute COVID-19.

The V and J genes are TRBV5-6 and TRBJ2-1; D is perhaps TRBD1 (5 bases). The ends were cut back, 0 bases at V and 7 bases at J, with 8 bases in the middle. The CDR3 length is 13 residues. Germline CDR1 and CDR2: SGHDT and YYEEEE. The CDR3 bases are TGTGCCAGCAGCTTGGACAGGACGAATGAGCAGTTCTTC. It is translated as CASSLDRTNEQFF.

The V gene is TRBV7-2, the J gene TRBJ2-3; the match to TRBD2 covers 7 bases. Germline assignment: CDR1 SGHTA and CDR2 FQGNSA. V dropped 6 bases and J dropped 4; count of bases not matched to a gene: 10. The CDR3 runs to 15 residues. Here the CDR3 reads CASRGRMGRADTQYF. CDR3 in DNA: TGTGCCAGCAGGGGAAGGATGGGGAGGGCAGATACGCAGTATTTT.

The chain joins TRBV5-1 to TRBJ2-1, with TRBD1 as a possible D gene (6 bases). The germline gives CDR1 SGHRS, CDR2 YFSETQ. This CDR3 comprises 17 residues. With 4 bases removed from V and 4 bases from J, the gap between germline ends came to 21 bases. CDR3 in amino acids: CASSLQIGQYPYNEQFF. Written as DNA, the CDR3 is TGCGCCAGCAGCCTGCAAATTGGACAGTATCCTTACAATGAGCAGTTCTTC.

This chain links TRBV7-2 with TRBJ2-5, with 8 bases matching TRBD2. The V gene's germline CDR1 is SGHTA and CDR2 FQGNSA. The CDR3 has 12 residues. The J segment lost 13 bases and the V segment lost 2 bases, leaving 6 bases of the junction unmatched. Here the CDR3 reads CASSLPGLVRYF. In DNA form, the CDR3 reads TGTGCCAGCAGCTTACCGGGACTAGTGCGGTACTTC.

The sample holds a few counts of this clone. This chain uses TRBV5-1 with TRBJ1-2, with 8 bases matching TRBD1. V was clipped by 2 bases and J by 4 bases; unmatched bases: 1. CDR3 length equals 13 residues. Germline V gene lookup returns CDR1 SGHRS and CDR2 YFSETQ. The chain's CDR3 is CASSFTGGYGYTF. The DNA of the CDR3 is TGCGCCAGCAGCTTTACAGGGGGCTATGGCTACACCTTC.

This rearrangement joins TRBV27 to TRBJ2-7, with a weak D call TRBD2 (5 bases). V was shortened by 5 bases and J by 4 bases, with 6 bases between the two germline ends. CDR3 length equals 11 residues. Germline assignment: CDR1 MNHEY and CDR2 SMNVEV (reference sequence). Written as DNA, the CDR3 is TGTGCCAGCAGTCGGGGTTACGAGCAGTACTTC. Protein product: CASSRGYEQYF.

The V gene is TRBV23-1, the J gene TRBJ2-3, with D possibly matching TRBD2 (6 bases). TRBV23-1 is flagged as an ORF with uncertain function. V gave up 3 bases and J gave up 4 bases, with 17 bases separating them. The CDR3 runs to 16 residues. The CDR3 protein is CASSQETRIRADTQYF. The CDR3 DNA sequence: TGCGCCAGCAGTCAGGAGACTAGAATTCGAGCAGATACGCAGTATTTT.

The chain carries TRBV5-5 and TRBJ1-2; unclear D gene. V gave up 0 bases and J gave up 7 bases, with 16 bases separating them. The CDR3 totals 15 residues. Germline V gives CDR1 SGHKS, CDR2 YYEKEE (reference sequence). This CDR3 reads CASSLAALPEGGYTF. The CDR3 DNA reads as TGTGCCAGCAGCTTGGCCGCACTCCCGGAGGGTGGCTACACCTTC.

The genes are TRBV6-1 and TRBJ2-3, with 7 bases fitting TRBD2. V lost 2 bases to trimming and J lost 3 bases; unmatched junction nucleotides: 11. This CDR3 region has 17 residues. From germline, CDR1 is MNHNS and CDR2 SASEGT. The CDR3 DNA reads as TGTGCCAGCAGTGAAAGGTGGCGGGAGACCGTGACAGATACGCAGTATTTT. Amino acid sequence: CASSERWRETVTDTQYF.

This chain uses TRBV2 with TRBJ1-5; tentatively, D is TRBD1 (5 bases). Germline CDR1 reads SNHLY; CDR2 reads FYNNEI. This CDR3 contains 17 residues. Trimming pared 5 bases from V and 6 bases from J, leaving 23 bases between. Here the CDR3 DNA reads TGTGCCAGCAGTTTTAGGCAGAGGACACTATGGAGTCAGCCCCAGCATTTT. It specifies CASSFRQRTLWSQPQHF.

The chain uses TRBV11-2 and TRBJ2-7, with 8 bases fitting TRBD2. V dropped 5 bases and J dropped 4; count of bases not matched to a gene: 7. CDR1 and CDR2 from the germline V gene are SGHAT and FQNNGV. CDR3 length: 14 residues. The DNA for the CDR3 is TGTGCCAGCAGCGCTCTGAGCGGGAGTTACGAGCAGTACTTC. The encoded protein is CASSALSGSYEQYF.

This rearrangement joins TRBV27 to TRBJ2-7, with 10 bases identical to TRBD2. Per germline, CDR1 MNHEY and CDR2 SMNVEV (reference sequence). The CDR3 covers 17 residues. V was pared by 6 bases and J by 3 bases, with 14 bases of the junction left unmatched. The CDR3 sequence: CASSNRGRGTSDYEQYF. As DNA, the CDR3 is TGTGCCAGCAGCAACCGGGGGCGCGGGACTAGCGACTACGAGCAGTACTTC.

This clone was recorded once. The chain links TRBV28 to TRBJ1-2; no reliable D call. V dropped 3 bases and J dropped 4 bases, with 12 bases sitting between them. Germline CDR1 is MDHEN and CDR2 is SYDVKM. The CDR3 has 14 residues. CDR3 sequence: CASSLTGRGYGYTF. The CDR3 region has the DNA TGTGCCAGCAGTTTGACCGGTCGGGGCTATGGCTACACCTTC.

The CDR3 region is CASTWGVDTEAFF. CDR3 nucleotides: TGTGCCAGTACGTGGGGAGTGGACACTGAAGCTTTCTTT. This chain connects TRBV19 to TRBJ1-1; the D is unclear. The CDR3 spans 13 residues. Between the trimmed V and J ends, which lost 7 bases and 3 bases, there was a span of 12 bases. Per the germline V gene, CDR1 is LNHDA and CDR2 is SQIVND (reference sequence).

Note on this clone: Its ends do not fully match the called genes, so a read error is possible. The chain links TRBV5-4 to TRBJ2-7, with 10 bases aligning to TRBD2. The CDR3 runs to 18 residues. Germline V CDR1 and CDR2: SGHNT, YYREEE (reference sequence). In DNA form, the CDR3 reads TGTGCCAGCAGCTTGGACGGCTCTAGCGGGAGCCACTCCTACGGGCAGTACTTC. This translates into CASSLDGSSGSHSYGQYF. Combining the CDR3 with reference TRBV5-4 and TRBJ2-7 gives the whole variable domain ETGVTQSPTHLIKTRGQQVTLRCSSQSGHNTVSWYQQALGQGPQFIFQYYREEENGRGNFPPRFSGLQFPNYSSELNVNALELDDSALYLCASSLDGSSGSHSYGQYFGPGTRLTVT.

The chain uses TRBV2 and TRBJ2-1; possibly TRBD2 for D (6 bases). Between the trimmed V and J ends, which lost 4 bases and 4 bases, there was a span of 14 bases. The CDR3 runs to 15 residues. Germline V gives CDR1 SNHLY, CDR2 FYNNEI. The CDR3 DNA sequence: TGTGCCAGCAGTGGCGGGAAGTACCTATACAATGAGCAGTTCTTC. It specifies CASSGGKYLYNEQFF.

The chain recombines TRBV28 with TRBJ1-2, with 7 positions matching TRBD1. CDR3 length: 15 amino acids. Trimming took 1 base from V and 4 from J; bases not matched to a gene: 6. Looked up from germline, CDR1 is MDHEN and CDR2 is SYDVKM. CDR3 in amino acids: CASSLFGQALYGYTF. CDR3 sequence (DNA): TGTGCCAGCAGTTTATTCGGACAGGCACTCTATGGCTACACCTTC.

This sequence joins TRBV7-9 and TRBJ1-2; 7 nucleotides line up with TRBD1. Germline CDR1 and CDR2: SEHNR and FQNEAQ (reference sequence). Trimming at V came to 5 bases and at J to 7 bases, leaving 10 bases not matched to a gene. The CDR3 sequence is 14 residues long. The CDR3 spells CASSLNRQGGGYTF. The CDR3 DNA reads TGTGCCAGCAGCCTAAATAGACAGGGTGGTGGCTACACCTTC.

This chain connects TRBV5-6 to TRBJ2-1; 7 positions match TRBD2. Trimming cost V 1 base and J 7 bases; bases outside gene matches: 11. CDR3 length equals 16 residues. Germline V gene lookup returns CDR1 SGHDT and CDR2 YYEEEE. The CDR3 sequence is CASSLSGREFGNEQFF. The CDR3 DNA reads TGTGCCAGCAGCTTGAGTGGGCGGGAGTTTGGGAATGAGCAGTTCTTC.

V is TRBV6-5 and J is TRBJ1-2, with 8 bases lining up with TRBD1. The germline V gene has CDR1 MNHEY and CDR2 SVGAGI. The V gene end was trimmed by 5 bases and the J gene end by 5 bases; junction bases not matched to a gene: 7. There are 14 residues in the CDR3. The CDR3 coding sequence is TGTGCCAGCAGTCTAGACAGGGGAGATTATGGCTACACCTTC. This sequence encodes CASSLDRGDYGYTF.

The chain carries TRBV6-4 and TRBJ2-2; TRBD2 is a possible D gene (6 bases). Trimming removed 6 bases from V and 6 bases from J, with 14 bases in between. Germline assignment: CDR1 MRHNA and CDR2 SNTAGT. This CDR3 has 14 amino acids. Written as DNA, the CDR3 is TGTGCCAGCAGCGACGGGAGAGGCGCCGGGGAGCTGTTTTTT. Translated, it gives CASSDGRGAGELFF.